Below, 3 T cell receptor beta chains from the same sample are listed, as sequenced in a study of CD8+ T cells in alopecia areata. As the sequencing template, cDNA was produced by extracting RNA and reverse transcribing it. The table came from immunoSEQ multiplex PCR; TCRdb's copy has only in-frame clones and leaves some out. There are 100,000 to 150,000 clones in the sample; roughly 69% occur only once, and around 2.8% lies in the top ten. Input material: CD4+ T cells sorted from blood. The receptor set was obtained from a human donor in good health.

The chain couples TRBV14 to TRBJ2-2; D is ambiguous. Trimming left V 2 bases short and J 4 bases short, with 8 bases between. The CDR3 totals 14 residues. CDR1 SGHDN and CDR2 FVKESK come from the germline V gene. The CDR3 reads CASSQYGITGELFF. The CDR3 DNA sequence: TGTGCCAGCAGCCAATATGGGATCACCGGGGAGCTGTTTTTT. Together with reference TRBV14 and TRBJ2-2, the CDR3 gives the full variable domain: EAGVTQFPSHSVIEKGQTVTLRCDPISGHDNLYWYRRVMGKEIKFLLHFVKESKQDESGMPNNRFLAERTGGTYSTLKVQPAELEDSGVYFCASSQYGITGELFFGEGSRLTVL.

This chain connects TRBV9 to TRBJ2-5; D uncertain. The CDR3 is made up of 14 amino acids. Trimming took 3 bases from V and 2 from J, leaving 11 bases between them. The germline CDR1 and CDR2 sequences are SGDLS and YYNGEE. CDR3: CASSANPPQETQYF. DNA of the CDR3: TGTGCCAGCAGCGCCAACCCCCCGCAAGAGACCCAGTACTTC.

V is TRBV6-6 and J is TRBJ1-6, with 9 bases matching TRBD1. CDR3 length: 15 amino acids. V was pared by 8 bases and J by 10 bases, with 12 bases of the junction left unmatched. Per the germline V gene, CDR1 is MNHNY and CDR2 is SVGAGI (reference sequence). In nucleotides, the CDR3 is TGTGCCAGCGCTGACGGGGGACAGGGTGAATCACCCCTCCACTTT. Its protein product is CASADGGQGESPLHF.